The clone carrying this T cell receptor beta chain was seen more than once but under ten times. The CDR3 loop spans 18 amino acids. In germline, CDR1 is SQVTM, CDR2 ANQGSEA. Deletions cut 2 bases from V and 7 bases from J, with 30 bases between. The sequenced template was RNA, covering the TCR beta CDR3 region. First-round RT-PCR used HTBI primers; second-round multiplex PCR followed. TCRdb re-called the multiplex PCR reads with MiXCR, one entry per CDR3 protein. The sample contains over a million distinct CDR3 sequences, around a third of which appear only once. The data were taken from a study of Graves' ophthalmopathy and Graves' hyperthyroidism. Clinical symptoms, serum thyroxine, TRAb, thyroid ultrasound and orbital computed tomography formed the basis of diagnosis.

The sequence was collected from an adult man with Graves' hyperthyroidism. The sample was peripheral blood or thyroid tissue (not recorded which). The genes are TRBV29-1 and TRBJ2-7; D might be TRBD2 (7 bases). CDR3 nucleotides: TGCAGCGTTGAATGGGGGCGGGACGGGGGGCACAGTCTGAGGGAGCAGTACTTC. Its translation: CSVEWGRDGGHSLREQYF.